This T cell receptor beta chain was captured in a study of shared clonotypes between healthy human individuals. This CDR3 is 12 amino acids long. Trimming shortened V by 4 bases and J by 3 bases, and 7 bases separated the two germline ends. Germline CDR1 and CDR2: SGHDT and YYEEEE. The table came from immunoSEQ multiplex PCR; TCRdb's copy has only in-frame clones and leaves some out. The repertoire holds about 680,000 clones, with about 91% as singletons. The study's findings and limits: A handful of donors held about 4.6% of naive CD4 clonotypes in common. Rarefaction showed that sequencing of sorted subsets was incomplete (despite large depth).

The naive CD8 fraction comprised CD45RO-negative cells positively selected for CCR7 and excluded terminally differentiated effector memory CD45RA+ cells. Donors, without exception, were Caucasian adults residing in Nashville, Tennessee. On this clone: The antigen is not known.

Sequenced sample: naive CD8+ T cells sorted from blood. This sequence originates from a man aged 30 to 45 in good health. The rearrangement uses TRBV5-6 and TRBJ1-1; TRBD1 might be the D (5 bases). Here the CDR3 DNA reads TGTGCCAGCAGCCAGGGTGACACTGAAGCTTTCTTT. Translated: CASSQGDTEAFF.